This is a list of T cell receptor beta chains from one sample in a study of blood T cell repertoires in COVID-19. Sequenced by immunoSEQ multiplex PCR; TCRdb stores in-frame clones only, minus some. There are hundreds of thousands of clones in the sample; 70% to 90% occur only once, and about 15% lies in the top ten. Sequencing was carried out using PBMCs or T cells enriched from blood (not recorded which). The receptor set was obtained from a woman between 50 and 59 years old with acute COVID-19. Each CDR3 is given with its conserved first and last residue. The D gene is left open where the match is weak. Size tells how often a clone was seen (once, few, many) or the class of an expanded clone, and some rows leave it out.

J: TRBJ1-2
V: TRBV5-1
size: once
D: .
DNA: TGCGCCAGCAGCTTGACGCCCGGGGTAGAGGGCTACACCTTC
CDR3: CASSLTPGVEGYTF

J: TRBJ1-1
V: TRBV7-9
size: .
D: TRBD1
DNA: TGTGCCAGCAGCCATCTGCGTAGGACAGGGGTCCTGAACACTGAAGCTTTCTTT
CDR3: CASSHLRRTGVLNTEAFF

J: TRBJ1-6
V: TRBV7-2
size: .
D: TRBD1
DNA: TGTGCCAGCAGCTCCGGGACAGGGGGCCGGTCACCCCTCCACTTT
CDR3: CASSSGTGGRSPLHF

J: TRBJ1-3
V: TRBV7-9
size: .
D: .
DNA: TGTGCCAGCAGCTTAGTGGAGACTCCTGGAAACACCATATATTTT
CDR3: CASSLVETPGNTIYF

J: TRBJ1-6
V: TRBV27
size: .
D: TRBD1
DNA: TGTGCCAGCAGTGGACGACCAGGGGGCAAGCATTCACCCCTCCACTTT
CDR3: CASSGRPGGKHSPLHF

J: TRBJ2-2
V: TRBV28
size: once
D: TRBD1
DNA: TGTGCCAGCAGGAACCGGGACAGCTACACCGGGGAGCTGTTTTTT
CDR3: CASRNRDSYTGELFF

J: TRBJ1-5
V: TRBV19
size: .
D: .
DNA: TGTGCCAGTAGTAGGGGATGGGGCCCGGGTGGCAATCAGCCCCAGCATTTT
CDR3: CASSRGWGPGGNQPQHF

J: TRBJ1-3
V: TRBV28
size: .
D: .
DNA: TGTGCCAGCAGTGATCTGGGCCCTTACTCTGGAAACACCATATATTTT
CDR3: CASSDLGPYSGNTIYF

J: TRBJ2-7
V: TRBV15
size: .
D: TRBD2
DNA: TGTGCCACCAGCAGAGAAGGGCTAGCGGGGAAGGGGGAGCAGTACTTC
CDR3: CATSREGLAGKGEQYF

J: TRBJ2-3
V: TRBV11-2
size: .
D: .
DNA: TGTGCCAGCAGCTTATCGTCGGTAATCAGCACAGATACGCAGTATTTT
CDR3: CASSLSSVISTDTQYF

J: TRBJ1-3
V: TRBV7-6
size: .
D: .
DNA: TGTGCCAGCAGCTCAAATCAGGGCTCTGGAAACACCATATATTTT
CDR3: CASSSNQGSGNTIYF

J: TRBJ2-5
V: TRBV29-1
size: .
D: TRBD2
DNA: TGCAGCGTTTCCCGGCTAGCGGGAGTATTTGGGGAGACCCAGTACTTC
CDR3: CSVSRLAGVFGETQYF

J: TRBJ2-1
V: TRBV7-6
size: .
D: TRBD2
DNA: TGTGCCAGCAGCTTTTCCAGCGGGAGCGTCAGCTCCTACAATGAGCAGTTCTTC
CDR3: CASSFSSGSVSSYNEQFF

J: TRBJ2-2
V: TRBV11-2
size: .
D: TRBD2
DNA: TGTGCCAGCAGCCCACTAGCGGAACCGAACACCGGGGAGCTGTTTTTT
CDR3: CASSPLAEPNTGELFF

J: TRBJ2-2
V: TRBV24-1
size: .
D: TRBD1
DNA: TGTGCCACCAGTGTGGCCAGGGGGCAGACCGGGGAGCTGTTTTTT
CDR3: CATSVARGQTGELFF

J: TRBJ1-2
V: TRBV7-8
size: .
D: TRBD1
DNA: TGTGCCAGCAGCCTAAGGACAGGGGCGTCCCACTATGGCTACACCTTC
CDR3: CASSLRTGASHYGYTF

J: TRBJ1-6
V: TRBV28
size: .
D: TRBD1
DNA: TGTGCCAGCAGGGGGGGACAGACTAATTCACCCCTCCACTTT
CDR3: CASRGGQTNSPLHF

J: TRBJ1-2
V: TRBV7-3
size: once
D: .
DNA: TGTGCCAGCAGCTTCAGCGTTACCCCGGGTGGCTACACCTTC
CDR3: CASSFSVTPGGYTF

J: TRBJ2-4
V: TRBV28
size: .
D: TRBD2
DNA: TGTGCCAGCAGTTTATTCACCGACCGAATCAGCGGGAGGGGGGCCAAAAACATTCAGTACTTC
CDR3: CASSLFTDRISGRGAKNIQYF

J: TRBJ2-3
V: TRBV7-9
size: few
D: .
DNA: TGTGCCAGCAGCTTAGCGCTTAGGACTATCCGCACAGATACGCAGTATTTT
CDR3: CASSLALRTIRTDTQYF

J: TRBJ2-3
V: TRBV21-1
size: .
D: .
DNA: TGTGCCAGCCGCCGCAGGTGGGTGAGACTAGCGGGATTGTCGCCTAGCACAGATACGCAGTATTTT
CDR3: CASRRRWVRLAGLSPSTDTQYF

J: TRBJ2-3
V: TRBV6-4
size: .
D: .
DNA: TGTGCCAGCAGTGCCCAGACAACGGGCACAGATACGCAGTATTTT
CDR3: CASSAQTTGTDTQYF

J: TRBJ2-1
V: TRBV9
size: .
D: .
DNA: TGTGCCAGCAGCGTAGGCGGGACCACCTTCAATGAGCAGTTCTTC
CDR3: CASSVGGTTFNEQFF

J: TRBJ1-2
V: TRBV5-1
size: .
D: TRBD1
DNA: TGCGCCAGCAGCGGCCAGGGGGCGGTCTATGGCTACACCTTC
CDR3: CASSGQGAVYGYTF

J: TRBJ2-1
V: TRBV7-3
size: few
D: .
DNA: TGTGCCAGCAGCTTAGATAGGGGAACGTACAATGAGCAGTTCTTC
CDR3: CASSLDRGTYNEQFF

J: TRBJ2-7
V: TRBV9
size: .
D: .
DNA: TGTGCCAGCAGCGTTGACGGGACCTACGAGCAGTACTTC
CDR3: CASSVDGTYEQYF

J: TRBJ2-7
V: TRBV6-5
size: .
D: .
DNA: TGTGCCAGCAGTTCCATCGACAACCCCTACGAGCAGTACTTC
CDR3: CASSSIDNPYEQYF

J: TRBJ2-7
V: TRBV27
size: .
D: TRBD2
DNA: TGTGCCAGCAGTTTCTCCCGGACTAGCGGGAGGAGAAACGAGCAGTACTTC
CDR3: CASSFSRTSGRRNEQYF

J: TRBJ2-7
V: TRBV30
size: .
D: TRBD1
DNA: TGTGCCTGGAGGACAGGGTCAGGCGAGCAGTACTTC
CDR3: CAWRTGSGEQYF

J: TRBJ2-5
V: TRBV24-1
size: .
D: .
DNA: TGTGCCACCAGTCTTCACGGAGCGTCGCAAGAGACCCAGTACTTC
CDR3: CATSLHGASQETQYF

J: TRBJ1-1
V: TRBV7-6
size: .
D: .
DNA: TGTGCCAGCAGCTTAGAACCCCCTAGCGGGAGCCTTAACACTGAAGCTTTCTTT
CDR3: CASSLEPPSGSLNTEAFF

J: TRBJ1-6
V: TRBV12-2
size: .
D: .
DNA: TGTGCAAGTCGCCTAGAACAGGGGGGTGATTCACCCCTCCACTTT
CDR3: CASRLEQGGDSPLHF

J: TRBJ2-7
V: TRBV5-1
size: .
D: TRBD2
DNA: TGCGCCAGCAGCTTGATGGGACTAGCGGGAGACGAGCAGTACTTC
CDR3: CASSLMGLAGDEQYF

J: TRBJ1-1
V: TRBV5-1
size: few
D: .
DNA: TGCGCCAGCAGCTTGGACCCCCCGGAGAGCCGAACCAGACCTGAAGCTTTCTTT
CDR3: CASSLDPPESRTRPEAFF

J: TRBJ2-1
V: TRBV5-4
size: .
D: TRBD1
DNA: TGTGCCAGCAGCGTCATCCGGGACAGGGGGCCGATTTTACCATACAATGAGCAGTTCTTC
CDR3: CASSVIRDRGPILPYNEQFF

J: TRBJ1-5
V: TRBV28
size: .
D: TRBD1
DNA: TGTGCCAGCAGTATATGGGGACAGGGTGGGCAGCCCCAGCATTTT
CDR3: CASSIWGQGGQPQHF

J: TRBJ1-6
V: TRBV6-1
size: .
D: .
DNA: TGTGCCAGCAGTGAAGCGCTGGCGGCCTATAATTCACCCCTCCACTTT
CDR3: CASSEALAAYNSPLHF

J: TRBJ2-6
V: TRBV28
size: .
D: .
DNA: TGTGCCAGCAGTGCCCTAGGGGGGGCGCCCTCTGGGGCCAACGTCCTGACTTTC
CDR3: CASSALGGAPSGANVLTF

J: TRBJ1-1
V: TRBV7-2
size: few
D: .
DNA: TGTGCCAGCAGCTTAGGGGGGGTTAACACTGAAGCTTTCTTT
CDR3: CASSLGGVNTEAFF

J: TRBJ2-1
V: TRBV7-2
size: .
D: TRBD2
DNA: TGTGCCAGCAGCCAAGTCCGACTAGCGGGAGTCGATGAGCAGTTCTTC
CDR3: CASSQVRLAGVDEQFF

J: TRBJ2-1
V: TRBV6-5
size: .
D: .
DNA: TGTGCCAGCAGTTACGGCGGGACCTCCTACAATGAGCAGTTCTTC
CDR3: CASSYGGTSYNEQFF

J: TRBJ2-2
V: TRBV21-1
size: .
D: .
DNA: TGTGCCAGCAGCAAAGCTCGCGACAGGGGGTGCACCGGGGAGCTGTTTTTT
CDR3: CASSKARDRGCTGELFF

J: TRBJ1-2
V: TRBV28
size: .
D: .
DNA: TGTGCCAGCAGTCAACAGGTTCGGGGCTACACCTTC
CDR3: CASSQQVRGYTF

J: TRBJ2-5
V: TRBV7-2
size: .
D: .
DNA: TGTGCCAGCAGCTTAAGTGCTATGCAAGAGACCCAGTACTTC
CDR3: CASSLSAMQETQYF

J: TRBJ2-7
V: TRBV5-1
size: .
D: TRBD1
DNA: TGCGCCAGCAGCTCGACAGGGGGCGCCTACGAGCAGTACTTC
CDR3: CASSSTGGAYEQYF

J: TRBJ2-1
V: TRBV5-4
size: .
D: .
DNA: TGTGCCAGCAGCCCGTCCTACAATGAGCAGTTCTTC
CDR3: CASSPSYNEQFF

J: TRBJ2-2
V: TRBV7-8
size: .
D: TRBD1
DNA: TGTGCCAGCAGCTTTATAGGCAGACAGGGGGCGAGCATCGGGGAGCTGTTTTTT
CDR3: CASSFIGRQGASIGELFF

J: TRBJ1-2
V: TRBV6-4
size: once
D: .
DNA: TGTGCCAGCAGTGACTCTGGGGAAGGGAGCTATGGCTACACCTTC
CDR3: CASSDSGEGSYGYTF

J: TRBJ1-5
V: TRBV30
size: .
D: .
DNA: TGTGCCTGGAGTTTAGGGGGAGACCAGCATTTT
CDR3: CAWSLGGDQHF